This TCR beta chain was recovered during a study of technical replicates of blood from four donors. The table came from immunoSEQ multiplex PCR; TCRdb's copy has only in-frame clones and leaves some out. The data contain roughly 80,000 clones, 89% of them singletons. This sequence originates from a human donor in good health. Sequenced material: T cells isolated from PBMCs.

The CDR3 reads CASSLAGHIVPGRGTGPETQYF. The CDR3 DNA sequence: TGCGCCAGCAGCTTGGCCGGCCATATCGTACCGGGGCGCGGGACAGGGCCAGAGACCCAGTACTTC. The V and J genes are TRBV5-1 and TRBJ2-5; 9 nucleotides align to TRBD1. There are 22 residues in the CDR3. Germline trimming cut 0 bases from V and 4 bases from J; bases unmatched to any gene: 25. The V gene's germline CDR1 is SGHRS and CDR2 YFSETQ.